Presented here are 2 T cell receptor beta chains from one specimen sequenced in a study. Cells sorted as Tregs were CD4+, CD25+ and CD127-/low. TCRdb re-analysed the 5' RACE reads in MiXCR, keeping a single row per CDR3 protein. Of about 57,000 distinct CDR3 sequences listed, approximately 26% are singletons. Sequenced: tumor-infiltrating Tregs sorted from the breast tumor. These receptors came from a female donor with breast cancer.

This clonotype was counted many times. The CDR3 protein is CAATSGRAGDTQYF. The CDR3 bases are TGTGCCGCTACTAGCGGGAGGGCAGGAGATACGCAGTATTTT. This chain joins TRBV28 and TRBJ2-3, with 13 bases fitting TRBD2. CDR1 is MDHEN and CDR2 is SYDVKM in the germline V gene. Trimming removed 11 bases from V and 5 bases from J; junction bases left unmatched: 7. The CDR3 is made up of 14 amino acids.

The chain has TRBV6-5 and TRBJ1-1, with 9 positions matching TRBD1. The CDR3 loop spans 14 amino acids. Germline-derived CDR1 and CDR2 are MNHEY and SVGAGI. The V segment lost 6 bases and the J segment 3 bases; nucleotides outside the gene matches: 5. CDR3 DNA: TGTGCCAGCAGAGAGGGACAGGGATACACTGAAGCTTTCTTT. It specifies CASREGQGYTEAFF.